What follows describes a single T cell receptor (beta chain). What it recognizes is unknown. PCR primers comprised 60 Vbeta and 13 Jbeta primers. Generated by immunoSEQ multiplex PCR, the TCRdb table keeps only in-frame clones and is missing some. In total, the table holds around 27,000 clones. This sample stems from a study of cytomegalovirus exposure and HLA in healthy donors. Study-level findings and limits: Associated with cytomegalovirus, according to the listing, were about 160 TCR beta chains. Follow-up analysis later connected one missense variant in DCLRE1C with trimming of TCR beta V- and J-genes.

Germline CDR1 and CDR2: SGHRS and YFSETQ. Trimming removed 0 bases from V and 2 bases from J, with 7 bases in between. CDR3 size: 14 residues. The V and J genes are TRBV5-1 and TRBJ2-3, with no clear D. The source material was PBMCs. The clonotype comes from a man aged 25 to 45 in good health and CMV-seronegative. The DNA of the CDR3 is TGCGCCAGCAGCTTGGAACAGACCACAGATACGCAGTATTTT. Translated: CASSLEQTTDTQYF.